The rows below give T cell receptor beta chains drawn from one sample of a study of blood T cell repertoires in COVID-19. Libraries were prepared by immunoSEQ multiplex PCR; TCRdb keeps only in-frame clonotypes and omits some of them. The data show some 300,000 clones, with roughly 91% seen just once and 2.9% held by the top ten. The sample was PBMCs or T cells enriched from blood (not recorded which). Source of these receptors: a woman aged 45-60 years who had been exposed to COVID-19. Both conserved end residues are trimmed from each CDR3. Each record gives: V gene, J gene, D gene, CDR3 protein. D genes are given only for firm matches.

TRBV3-1/TRBV3-2,TRBJ2-7,TRBD1,ASSPPPQGVRSYEQY
TRBV24-1,TRBJ1-1,TRBD1,ATSGGTENTEAF
TRBV7-2,TRBJ2-1,.,ASSLTGTDYNEQF
TRBV30,TRBJ1-1,TRBD1,AWRPRTGGQTEAF
TRBV15,TRBJ1-3,.,ATSRTRGFGNTIY
TRBV29-1,TRBJ2-1,.,SVGAGANKQF
TRBV5-1,TRBJ2-5,TRBD2,ASSPGLAGQETQY
TRBV3-1/TRBV3-2,TRBJ2-5,TRBD1,ASTRSRDRGRETQY
TRBV2,TRBJ2-3,.,ASSFMGLGTDTQY
TRBV28,TRBJ1-4,TRBD1,ASSSTGGIGEKLF
TRBV15,TRBJ2-6,.,ATSRDRTGANVLT
TRBV27,TRBJ1-5,TRBD1,ASVQWGDRGLRNQPQH
TRBV5-1,TRBJ2-1,.,ASSLDSNEQF
TRBV5-1,TRBJ2-7,TRBD1,ASSPSPGQVSYEQY
TRBV5-4,TRBJ1-4,.,ASSVVSGEKLF
TRBV18,TRBJ2-2,.,ASSPSQNTGELF
TRBV28,TRBJ1-4,TRBD1,ASRWDSLNEKLF
TRBV5-4,TRBJ1-3,.,ASSLVGANPNTIY
TRBV2,TRBJ1-5,.,ASSQGWSNQPQH
TRBV7-9,TRBJ1-6,.,ASSLRGNNSPLH
TRBV18,TRBJ1-2,TRBD1,ASSRGPGQIYGYT
TRBV9,TRBJ2-3,TRBD2,ASSVDSSGGTTGSTDTQY
TRBV7-9,TRBJ2-2,.,ASSLLRTTNTGELF
TRBV19,TRBJ1-6,.,ASSTRASPLH
TRBV19,TRBJ2-7,.,ASSTPIRGASSYEQY
TRBV28,TRBJ1-1,TRBD1,ASSPPSGTENTEAF
TRBV5-1,TRBJ2-3,TRBD1,ASSLAGTGAIRPITSTDTQY
TRBV27,TRBJ2-3,.,ASSLRPGSTDTQY
TRBV7-2,TRBJ2-7,.,ASSPQVGVNSYEQY
TRBV7-9,TRBJ2-1,TRBD1,ASSLGTDYNEQF
TRBV5-1,TRBJ2-1,TRBD1,ASSPGTDHNEQF
TRBV4-1,TRBJ1-5,.,ASSQDLGGGNQPQH
TRBV20-1,TRBJ1-1,.,SASQVRLNTEAF
TRBV5-1,TRBJ1-4,.,ASSQDTGMGKLF
TRBV5-3,TRBJ2-7,.,ARSQPSLREQY
TRBV7-9,TRBJ1-6,.,ASSLDAGNSPLH
TRBV2,TRBJ2-5,.,ASGERIGETQY
TRBV5-1,TRBJ2-5,TRBD1,ASSPVKTGGFETQY
TRBV7-8,TRBJ2-7,.,ASSLLRGEQY
TRBV7-9,TRBJ2-4,.,ASSRQGPLNIQY
TRBV28,TRBJ1-5,.,ASSTRTPNQPQH
TRBV10-3,TRBJ2-7,.,AISDGQVSTYEQY
TRBV7-9,TRBJ1-4,TRBD1,ASSRRPGQGGEKLF
TRBV19,TRBJ1-4,.,ASRGAATNEKLF
TRBV24-1,TRBJ1-1,.,ATSVSEKGRTEAF
TRBV30,TRBJ2-5,TRBD1,AWSSPGQGLGGETQY
TRBV5-4,TRBJ2-7,TRBD2,ASSFAGEAYEQY
TRBV7-9,TRBJ1-3,TRBD1,ASSPTGGLGNTIY
TRBV5-4,TRBJ2-2,TRBD2,ASSPGLAGVTGELF
TRBV19,TRBJ1-1,.,ASSIAGGNTEAF
TRBV5-6,TRBJ2-1,TRBD2,ASSRGGANEQF
TRBV2,TRBJ1-5,TRBD1,ASSPGQGEQPQH
TRBV19,TRBJ2-7,TRBD2,ASSILAGGRYEQY
TRBV3-1/TRBV3-2,TRBJ2-1,TRBD2,ASSQGLAAYNEQF
TRBV28,TRBJ1-2,.,ASSASLWDTTSFGVNGYT
TRBV5-6,TRBJ1-4,.,ASSLHRVLGTNEKLF
TRBV19,TRBJ1-2,TRBD1,ASSISRQGLTNYGYT
TRBV28,TRBJ2-7,.,ASKVGSEQY